Here is one TCR beta chain with its context. Its antigen is not known. This entry belongs to a study of T cell responses to AZD1222 COVID-19 vaccine. Some clones are missing from TCRdb's copy, which holds only in-frame ones; the method was immunoSEQ multiplex PCR. The sample has under 200,000 clones; roughly nine tenths are singletons. Whole-study findings and limits: There were mostly white British donors and more females than males, and clonal diversity was possibly underestimated. In all cases, repertoires were sampled only after the peak T cell response. Spike-wide coverage was observed for vaccine-associated CD4 TCRs, with dominant responses at 160-218 and 743-854.

This specimen consisted of peripheral blood, obtained on day 0 of AZD1222 vaccination. This TCR was recovered from an adult in good health.

The CDR3 DNA reads TGTGCCAGCAGCTTGTTTCGCGGGAACACTGAAGCTTTCTTT. It codes for CASSLFRGNTEAFF. The chain joins TRBV5-8 to TRBJ1-1; D gene uncertain. The CDR3 covers 14 residues. Germline V gene sequence: CDR1 SGHTS, CDR2 YDEGEE. V lost 1 base and J 1 base, leaving 8 bases between the germline ends.